The clone carrying this T cell receptor beta chain turned up a few times. What it binds is not known. The sample belongs to a study of vaccination and CD4 T cells after COVID-19. Study-wide context: Control cultures, each given a CEFX pool, an HIV-1 Nef pool, or no peptide, were included.

Trimming removed 4 bases at V and 3 bases at J, with 14 bases between. There are 15 residues in the CDR3. Germline values: CDR1 SGHVS, CDR2 FQNEAQ. Treatment here: approximately nine-day PBMC culture with coronavirus spike peptide pools or control peptides (ViraFEST assay). Sequencing of the DNA from cultured CD4+ T cells was carried out with the Oncomine TCR Beta short-read assay. Investigators obtained genomic DNA by extraction from cultured CD4+ T cells. TCRdb fed the PCR reads into MiXCR, producing one record per CDR3 protein. The sample consists of roughly 9,300 distinct CDR3 sequences, around 27% of them appearing once.

This TCR came from a human donor who received a COVID-19 vaccine. The J gene is TRBJ2-3, the V gene TRBV7-8; D is perhaps TRBD1 (5 bases). Material: CD4+ T cells from blood, cultured in vitro, obtained before SARS-CoV-2 vaccination. The CDR3 region has the DNA TGTGCCAGCAGCTGGACGACAGCACTAACAGATACGCAGTATTTT. It codes for CASSWTTALTDTQYF. The entire variable domain, with the rest obtained from reference TRBV7-8 and TRBJ2-3, is as follows: GAGVSQSPRYKVAKRGQDVALRCDPISGHVSLFWYQQALGQGPEFLTYFQNEAQLDKSGLPSDRFFAERPEGSVSTLKIQRTQQEDSAVYLCASSWTTALTDTQYFGPGTRLTVL.